The 29 T cell receptor beta chains in this list originate from one sample, sequenced in a study of control samples from healthy donors and cancer patients. Here immunoSEQ multiplex PCR was the method, and the copy in TCRdb shows in-frame clones only, minus some. The sample has about 24,000 clones, approximately 83% seen once. Material for sequencing was PBMCs. The receptors were gathered from a man aged 60-69 years with head and neck cancer.

This chain uses TRBV9 with TRBJ2-1; TRBD2 agrees at 7 bases. Germline loops: CDR1 SGDLS, CDR2 YYNGEE. Trimming took 2 bases from V and 4 from J; bases not matched to a gene: 6. The CDR3 consists of 15 residues. The CDR3 DNA reads TGTGCCAGCAGCGTCTTTAGCGGGTCGTACAATGAGCAGTTCTTC. This translates into CASSVFSGSYNEQFF.

The gene calls are TRBV12-5 and TRBJ1-5, with D tentatively TRBD1 (6 bases). The CDR3 length is 12 residues. The V gene's germline CDR1 is LGHNT and CDR2 FRNRAP. Trimming removed 7 bases at V and 5 bases at J, with 9 bases between. This chain's CDR3 is CASAAGDQPQHF. As DNA, the CDR3 is TGTGCTAGTGCGGCAGGGGATCAGCCCCAGCATTTT.

CDR3 in amino acids: CASSDGGTDTQYF. The CDR3, as DNA: TGTGCCAGCAGTGACGGGGGTACAGATACGCAGTATTTT. J is TRBJ2-3 and V is TRBV2; a weak D match, TRBD2 (6 bases). Germline V gives CDR1 SNHLY, CDR2 FYNNEI. This CDR3 has 13 residues. V was pared by 3 bases and J by 3 bases, with 7 bases between.

The V call is TRBV11-3, the J call TRBJ2-1, with TRBD1 matching 9 bases. V shed 4 bases and J 9 bases; nucleotides not matched to a gene: 13. Germline values: CDR1 SGHNT, CDR2 YENEEA. The length of the CDR3 is 16 residues. CDR3 coding DNA: TGTGCCAGCAGCTCACAGGGGGCTAAGGAACACTTTGAGCAGTTCTTC. Translated, it gives CASSSQGAKEHFEQFF. The full variable domain, with the rest looked up from reference TRBV11-3 and TRBJ2-1, is EAGVVQSPRYKIIEKKQPVAFWCNPISGHNTLYWYLQNLGQGPELLIRYENEEAVDDSQLPKDRFSAERLKGVDSTLKIQPAELGDSAVYLCASSSQGAKEHFEQFFGPGTRLTVL.

This rearrangement joins TRBV15 to TRBJ2-7; D ambiguous. CDR1 and CDR2 from the germline V gene are LNHNV and YYDKDF (reference sequence). Between the trimmed V and J ends, which lost 0 bases and 2 bases, there was a span of 14 bases. The CDR3 sequence is 16 residues long. The CDR3 loop is CATSREGWDGAYEQYF. CDR3 bases: TGTGCCACCAGCAGAGAGGGCTGGGATGGGGCCTACGAGCAGTACTTC.

This chain links TRBV20-1 with TRBJ1-5; TRBD1 might be the D (5 bases). V was shortened by 3 bases and J by 5 bases, with 11 bases between the two germline ends. The CDR3 extends over 13 amino acids. Looked up from germline, CDR1 is DFQATT and CDR2 is SNEGSKA (reference sequence). The CDR3 loop reads CSASGGVDQPQHF. The CDR3 region has the DNA TGCAGTGCTAGTGGGGGGGTGGATCAGCCCCAGCATTTT.

This clone was detected only once. The chain recombines TRBV20-1 with TRBJ1-5; D is uncertain. The CDR3 loop spans 14 amino acids. The germline V gene has CDR1 DFQATT and CDR2 SNEGSKA (reference sequence). Trimming removed 6 bases at V and 1 base at J, with 13 bases between. The CDR3 loop reads CSASERSSNQPQHF. In DNA form, the CDR3 reads TGCAGTGCGAGTGAGAGGTCGAGCAATCAGCCCCAGCATTTT.

The chain joins TRBV7-9 to TRBJ2-1, with a weak D call TRBD2 (6 bases). This CDR3 spans 15 amino acids. The V gene lost 2 bases and the J gene lost 0 bases, with 8 bases spanning the gap. Per the germline V gene, CDR1 is SEHNR and CDR2 is FQNEAQ (reference sequence). In nucleotides, the CDR3 is TGTGCCAGCAGCTTAAAGGGAGGCTCCTACAATGAGCAGTTCTTC. Amino acid sequence: CASSLKGGSYNEQFF.

The chain combines TRBV19 with TRBJ1-2, with 7 positions matching TRBD1. Germline CDR1 and CDR2: LNHDA and SQIVND (reference sequence). With V trimmed by 6 bases and J by 8 bases, 12 bases remained unmatched. This CDR3 has 14 amino acids. CDR3 nucleotides: TGTGCCAGTAGCCCGCCTACAGGGGTAGTCGGCTACACCTTC. Amino acids: CASSPPTGVVGYTF.

The chain is built from TRBV4-3 and TRBJ1-2, with D perhaps TRBD1 (5 bases). V dropped 0 bases and J dropped 5 bases, with 13 bases sitting between them. Germline V gene data show CDR1 as LGHNA and CDR2 as YSLEER. This CDR3 has 15 amino acids. In DNA form, the CDR3 reads TGCGCCAGCAGCCAAGATATCGGGGCAAAATATGGCTACACCTTC. This encodes CASSQDIGAKYGYTF.

This chain connects TRBV9 to TRBJ1-3, with D maybe TRBD1 (6 bases). Germline loops: CDR1 SGDLS, CDR2 YYNGEE. CDR3 length: 16 residues. Trimming stripped 3 bases from V and 4 bases from J, with 17 bases between. The CDR3 spells CASSADSGGAGNTIYF. CDR3 sequence (DNA): TGTGCCAGCAGCGCAGACTCTGGGGGGGCAGGAAACACCATATATTTT.

The table lists this clone with a few counts. The genes are TRBV4-3 and TRBJ1-2; 12 positions match TRBD1. CDR3 length equals 16 residues. V trimming: 0 bases; J trimming: 6 bases; junction bases outside the gene matches: 5. The germline V gene encodes CDR1 LGHNA and CDR2 YSLEER. CDR3: CASSQDYGTGGNGYTF. The CDR3 DNA follows: TGCGCCAGCAGCCAAGATTACGGGACAGGGGGCAATGGCTACACCTTC.

This sequence joins TRBV9 and TRBJ2-5, with D perhaps assigned TRBD1 or TRBD2 (5 bases each). The CDR3 is 14 residues long. Trimming shortened V by 4 bases and J by 1 base, and 11 bases separated the two germline ends. Germline loops: CDR1 SGDLS, CDR2 YYNGEE. CDR3 region: CASSPGRFQETQYF. Here the CDR3 DNA reads TGTGCCAGCAGCCCGGGACGGTTCCAAGAGACCCAGTACTTC.

The rearrangement uses TRBV5-4 and TRBJ2-7; D possibly uses TRBD1 or TRBD2 (5 bases each). This CDR3 contains 14 residues. Trimming removed 3 bases from V and 4 bases from J, with 14 bases in between. Per germline, CDR1 SGHNT and CDR2 YYREEE (reference sequence). CDR3 sequence (DNA): TGTGCCAGCAGCTCCCGGGACCGGTCGTACGAGCAGTACTTC. This translates into CASSSRDRSYEQYF.

This clone was found once. This chain connects TRBV6-4 to TRBJ2-2, with D perhaps matching TRBD1 (6 bases). CDR3 length equals 16 residues. CDR1 and CDR2 (germline): MRHNA, SNTAGT. The V and J ends lost 5 bases and 0 bases respectively, with 13 bases between them. The chain's CDR3 is CASSTGYPPNTGELFF. CDR3 coding DNA: TGTGCCAGCAGTACAGGGTACCCCCCGAACACCGGGGAGCTGTTTTTT.

In its sample, this clone was seen once. The V call is TRBV5-1, the J call TRBJ2-3; TRBD1 aligns across 7 bases. CDR1 is SGHRS and CDR2 is YFSETQ in the germline V gene. J was trimmed by 6 bases and V by 4 bases; bases with no gene match: 8. CDR3 length: 14 amino acids. CDR3 region: CASSAAGGPDTQYF. The CDR3, as DNA: TGCGCCAGCAGCGCGGCAGGGGGTCCCGATACGCAGTATTTT.

V and J are TRBV7-2 and TRBJ1-5; 12 bases map to TRBD1. Germline lookup yields CDR1 SGHTA and CDR2 FQGNSA. The length of the CDR3 is 15 residues. The V and J ends lost 5 bases and 5 bases, in that order; junction bases with no gene match: 4. Written as DNA, the CDR3 is TGTGCCAGCAGCAGGGACAGGGGGCTCGATCAGCCCCAGCATTTT. Residues: CASSRDRGLDQPQHF.

This sequence joins TRBV2 and TRBJ2-7; the D call may be TRBD1 or TRBD2 (5 bases each). This CDR3 contains 15 residues. Germline V gene lookup returns CDR1 SNHLY and CDR2 FYNNEI. Between the trimmed V and J ends, which lost 7 bases and 7 bases, there was a span of 23 bases. The CDR3: CASTSITRGFGEQYF. For the CDR3, the DNA is TGTGCCAGCACGTCGATCACGAGGGGTTTCGGGGAGCAGTACTTC.

This clone appeared once. The chain combines TRBV30 with TRBJ1-6; TRBD1 is a possible D gene (5 bases). V gave up 0 bases and J gave up 6 bases, with 15 bases separating them. Germline CDR1 GTSNPN, CDR2 SVGIG (reference sequence). The length of the CDR3 is 16 residues. Here the CDR3 DNA reads TGTGCCTGGAGTGTAGCCCTTCGACAGCTTAATTCACCCCTCCACTTT. It is translated as CAWSVALRQLNSPLHF.

This clone was picked up one time. This chain connects TRBV5-5 to TRBJ2-7, with D possibly matching TRBD1 (7 bases). The CDR3 runs 13 residues. Germline CDR1 and CDR2: SGHKS and YYEKEE (reference sequence). Trimming took off 5 bases at V and 4 bases at J, with 13 bases between the two ends. The CDR3 DNA is TGTGCCAGCAGACCGACAGGGACTTACGAGCAGTACTTC. It specifies CASRPTGTYEQYF. The full variable domain, with the rest looked up from reference TRBV5-5 and TRBJ2-7, is DAGVTQSPTHLIKTRGQQVTLRCSPISGHKSVSWYQQVLGQGPQFIFQYYEKEERGRGNFPDRFSARQFPNYSSELNVNALLLGDSALYLCASRPTGTYEQYFGPGTRLTVT.

The V gene is TRBV5-1, the J gene TRBJ2-1, with D possibly matching TRBD1 (6 bases). V dropped 0 bases and J dropped 9 bases, with 7 bases sitting between them. This CDR3 region has 12 residues. The V gene's germline CDR1 is SGHRS and CDR2 YFSETQ. The DNA for the CDR3 is TGCGCCAGCAGCTTGGAGGGGGTTGAGCAGTTCTTC. This sequence encodes CASSLEGVEQFF.

The chain recombines TRBV6-1 with TRBJ2-3, with D unresolved. Germline loops: CDR1 MNHNS, CDR2 SASEGT. Trimming stripped 0 bases from V and 0 bases from J, with 4 bases between. This CDR3 is 14 amino acids long. CDR3 residues: CASSEAPSTDTQYF. CDR3 coding DNA: TGTGCCAGCAGTGAAGCGCCTAGCACAGATACGCAGTATTTT.

The J gene is TRBJ2-7, the V gene TRBV29-1, with D hard to call. Germline assignment: CDR1 SQVTM and CDR2 ANQGSEA. Trimming pared 1 base from V and 5 bases from J, leaving 6 bases between. The CDR3 is 11 amino acids. CDR3 nucleotide sequence: TGCAGCGTTGAAGTTGGGGACGAGCAGTACTTC. Protein sequence: CSVEVGDEQYF.

This clone was counted once. The chain couples TRBV3-1 (or the pseudogene TRBV3-2) to TRBJ1-4; TRBD1 might be the D (6 bases). This CDR3 spans 15 amino acids. The germline V gene encodes CDR1 LGHDT and CDR2 YNNKEL (reference sequence). V shed 0 bases and J shed 5 bases, with 10 bases lying between them. Here the CDR3 reads CASSQDPGQNEKLFF. The CDR3 coding sequence is TGTGCCAGCAGCCAAGACCCCGGACAGAATGAAAAACTGTTTTTT.

The chain combines TRBV10-3 with TRBJ2-7; 8 bases align to TRBD2. The CDR3 is 16 residues long. The germline CDR1 and CDR2 sequences are ENHRY and SYGVKD. The J segment lost 3 bases and the V segment lost 0 bases, leaving 7 bases of the junction unmatched. The CDR3 sequence: CAISESAAGGFYEQYF. CDR3 sequence (DNA): TGTGCCATCAGTGAGTCGGCGGCGGGAGGTTTCTACGAGCAGTACTTC.

This sequence joins TRBV11-3 and TRBJ1-1; possibly TRBD1 for D (5 bases). The CDR3 has 18 amino acids. Trimming removed 0 bases from V and 5 bases from J, with 22 bases in between. CDR1 and CDR2 (germline): SGHNT, YENEEA. Written as DNA, the CDR3 is TGTGCCAGCAGCTTAGAAGGGAGTCCGGGAGAGGGGCAGACTGAAGCTTTCTTT. Amino acids: CASSLEGSPGEGQTEAFF.

V gene TRBV27 combines with J gene TRBJ2-5; 8 bases are shared with TRBD1. Germline V CDR1 and CDR2: MNHEY, SMNVEV (reference sequence). The V segment lost 5 bases and the J segment 1 base; nucleotides outside the gene matches: 15. The CDR3 contains 18 residues. The DNA for the CDR3 is TGTGCCAGCAGTCCATCTTTTCCGGGACAGGACGTCCAAGAGACCCAGTACTTC. Its protein is CASSPSFPGQDVQETQYF.

The gene calls are TRBV11-2 and TRBJ2-4; D may correspond to TRBD1 or TRBD2 (5 bases each). The CDR3 has 14 amino acids. Looked up from germline, CDR1 is SGHAT and CDR2 is FQNNGV. With 10 bases removed from V and 8 bases from J, the gap between germline ends came to 21 bases. In DNA, the CDR3 is TGTGCCACCCTTACCCTTCGGGACCGGGACATTCAGTACTTC. Its translation is CATLTLRDRDIQYF.

The chain links TRBV5-1 to TRBJ1-1, with D tentatively TRBD1 (5 bases). Germline V gene data show CDR1 as SGHRS and CDR2 as YFSETQ. This CDR3 is built from 13 residues. With 7 bases removed from V and 4 bases from J, the gap between germline ends came to 14 bases. CDR3 coding DNA: TGCGCCAGCTCCTCTGGGGGTTTCACTGAAGCTTTCTTT. It yields the protein CASSSGGFTEAFF.